This paragraph reports one TCR beta chain. By how much of the sample it makes up, this clone is medium-sized (0.01 to 0.1%). Its specific antigen is unknown. Per-base qualities were not stored, and no clone one base away is much larger. The CDR3, cysteine through phenylalanine, is 12 amino acids long. The retained sequence is limited to the CDR3, 36 bases, with the frame set at the first base. V is clipped by 6 bases and J by 2 bases, and the sequence between their germline boundaries is 9 bases long. The germline V gene (reference sequence) gives CDR1 as GTSNPN and CDR2 as SVGIG. The collaborating institutions used their own protocols to collect whole blood in K2EDTA tubes. Collaborator samples were shipped for TCRbeta analysis as frozen whole blood, isolated PBMCs, or DNA extracted from either sample type. This entry comes from a study of blood T cell repertoires in COVID-19 (TCRdb year 2020). Background for the entire study: Samples covering the acute and convalescent phases of COVID-19 were provided by collaborators in the United States, Italy and Spain. The material from the prospective study consisted of cDNA or gDNA derived from T cells, B-cell-depleted T cells, or PBMCs. Subjects who had been exposed to COVID-19, were actively infected with it, or had recovered from it provided the deeply sampled blood TCRbeta repertoires that made up the dataset. The repertoires were released in a freely available public database meant as a resource for research on the immune response to SARS-CoV-2. The samples were drawn from two sources: the first 160 participants of the ongoing ImmuneRACE study, and over 950 subjects contributed by 6 global collaborators. The sample metadata nearly always contained a de-identified subject ID, COVID-19 status, age in years and sex. Where available, HLA class I and class II types were taken from metadata supplied by the sample provider and were not determined by assay-based typing. Broader findings and caveats from the paper: How much clinical and demographic metadata was included differed by source and by participant, and the metadata was provided uncurated.

TCRbeta CDR3 regions were amplified from genomic DNA by means of the immunoSEQ Assay, a bias-controlled multiplex PCR. Processing in the source paper ran as follows. Nucleated cell counts per sample were estimated from amplification of reference gene primers within the assay. To quantify the absolute abundance of each unique TCRbeta CDR3 rearrangement, sequence reads were collapsed and filtered. For each sample, productive Simpson clonality was calculated as the square root of Simpson's diversity index over productive rearrangements. Here the immuneACCESS table is served through TCRdb, limited to in-frame sequences with V and J called. Missing clones are a known gap in these copies; in checked studies unresolved V genes cover under half, and the rest lacks a known reason. Clone size and the V and J calls come from that table; the DNA yielded D and trimming. In all, the sample holds 150,000 to 200,000 clones, and approximately 80% of those were seen once. The ten biggest clones cover approximately 8.6% of the sample.

The receptor was derived from a woman between 45 and 65 years old with active or convalescent COVID-19. The rearrangement combines TRBV30 with TRBJ2-3; the D gene identity is not certain. The sequenced sample was peripheral blood. The DNA reads TGTGCCTGTTTCCTCGTCACAGATACGCAGTATTTT. Protein translation: CACFLVTDTQYF.